The rows below give T cell receptor beta chains drawn from one sample of a study of Graves' ophthalmopathy and Graves' hyperthyroidism. TCRdb ran MiXCR on the multiplex PCR reads and lists one entry per CDR3 protein. The table records approximately 1.2 million distinct CDR3 sequences, 36% of them present only once. Sequenced input: peripheral blood or thyroid tissue (not recorded which). The receptors shown here come from an adult man with Graves' hyperthyroidism. CDR3s include the opening cysteine and the closing phenylalanine or tryptophan. The order of the fields is D gene, V gene, clone size, J gene, CDR3 length, CDR3 DNA, CDR3 protein. The D gene is left open where the match is weak. Rows give clone size only sometimes, using once, few, many, or a class for an expanded clone.

>NA|TRBV7-9|many|TRBJ1-3|13
TGTGCCAGCAGACGCCCCTCTGGAAACACCATATATTTT
CASRRPSGNTIYF
>NA|TRBV25-1|NA|TRBJ1-5|16
TGTGCCAGCAGTTTACTCCCGACGGGTGGCAATCAGCCCCAGCATTTT
CASSLLPTGGNQPQHF
>TRBD1|TRBV29-1|NA|TRBJ1-2|11
TGCAGCGGCGGGACAGATCATGGCTACACCTTC
CSGGTDHGYTF
>NA|TRBV5-1|few|TRBJ2-7|13
TGTGCCAGCAGCTCCGACTCGCCCTACGAGCAGTACTTC
CASSSDSPYEQYF
>TRBD1|TRBV10-3|NA|TRBJ2-7|13
TGTGCCGGCCGTAGGGACAGCTCCTACGAGCAGTACTTC
CAGRRDSSYEQYF
>TRBD1|TRBV24-1|NA|TRBJ1-5|16
TGTGCCACCAGTGATGCGACAGGGAATAGCAATCAGCCCCAGCATTTT
CATSDATGNSNQPQHF
>NA|TRBV19|once|TRBJ2-7|14
TGTGCCAGTAGGGCTGGCAGGGGCGTCCACGAGCAGTACTTC
CASRAGRGVHEQYF
>NA|TRBV7-7|NA|TRBJ2-2|16
TGTGCCAGCCACTCCCTTGGGGGACCGAACACCGGGGAGCTGTTTTTT
CASHSLGGPNTGELFF
>NA|TRBV9|NA|TRBJ1-1|17
TGTGCCAGCAGCGTAATTCCTCCCGGAGGGGGGGGCACTGAAGCTTTCTTT
CASSVIPPGGGGTEAFF
>NA|TRBV5-8|few|TRBJ1-6|14
TGTGCCAGCAGCTTGGAGGTTCCCCATTCACCCCTCCACTTT
CASSLEVPHSPLHF
>NA|TRBV7-8|many|TRBJ1-5|18
TGTGCCAGCAGTTCAATCCGGCAGGTCACCGCGATGGCTCAGCCCCAGCATTTT
CASSSIRQVTAMAQPQHF
>NA|TRBV12-3/TRBV12-4|few|TRBJ2-2|13
TGTGCCAACCGGGCGGGACTTACCGGGGAGCTGTTTTTT
CANRAGLTGELFF
>TRBD2|TRBV7-2|many|TRBJ2-5|18
TGTGCCAGCAGCTTCCCCGGGACTAGCGTTCCGAAGGGGGAGACCCAGTACTTC
CASSFPGTSVPKGETQYF
>TRBD1|TRBV10-3|NA|TRBJ1-1|17
TGTGCCACCAGCAGCAGCGGGACAGCCCAAATGAACACTGAAGCTTTCTTT
CATSSSGTAQMNTEAFF
>NA|TRBV6-2/TRBV6-3|few|TRBJ2-2|14
TGTGCCAGCAGGTTTGAAGCGAACACCGGGGAGCTGTTTTTT
CASRFEANTGELFF
>NA|TRBV10-3|NA|TRBJ2-7|13
TGTGCCAGCAGGCCGGGGGAGGCCTACGAGCAGTACTTC
CASRPGEAYEQYF
>NA|TRBV20-1|many|TRBJ2-7|13
TGCAGTGCTTCGGGACTCCCGGGATACGAGCAGTACTTC
CSASGLPGYEQYF
>NA|TRBV2|NA|TRBJ1-2|13
TGTGCCAGCAGTCAAGCGACGGGCTATGGCTACACCTTC
CASSQATGYGYTF
>NA|TRBV25-1|NA|TRBJ2-3|15
TGTGCCAGCAGTGAACTTTCGGGGTTTGCAGATACGCAGTATTTT
CASSELSGFADTQYF
>TRBD1|TRBV10-3|NA|TRBJ1-2|17
TGTGCCATCAGTGCATTCCAGGGGGCCCAAGCTAACTATGGCTACACCTTC
CAISAFQGAQANYGYTF
>NA|TRBV10-3|NA|TRBJ2-7|13
TGTGCCATCAGTGATCGGGGCACCCACGAGCAGTACTTC
CAISDRGTHEQYF
>TRBD1|TRBV30|NA|TRBJ1-2|15
TGTGCCTGGATAATGGACGGGACAGGACCTTATGGCTACACCTTC
CAWIMDGTGPYGYTF
>NA|TRBV19|many|TRBJ1-6|15
TGTGCCAGTAGTTTGGGGAAGATCGAGGTTGCACCCCTCCACTTT
CASSLGKIEVAPLHF
>TRBD1|TRBV7-2|NA|TRBJ2-7|18
TGTGCCAGCAGCTTAGGGGGGGCAGGGGGCGCTTTTTTAGGCGAGCAGTACTTC
CASSLGGAGGAFLGEQYF
>TRBD1|TRBV25-1|once|TRBJ1-2|12
TGTGCCAACCTCAGGGGGCTTCAGGGCTACACCTTC
CANLRGLQGYTF
>NA|TRBV7-8|many|TRBJ2-7|14
TGTGCCAGCAGTGAAATTCTGGGATCTGGGGAGCAGTACTTC
CASSEILGSGEQYF
>NA|TRBV28|NA|TRBJ1-5|13
TGTGCCAGCATATCGGCCAGCAATCAGCCCCAGCATTTT
CASISASNQPQHF
>NA|TRBV5-1|NA|TRBJ2-3|11
TGCGCCAGCAGACAACAAGATACGCAGTATTTT
CASRQQDTQYF
>NA|TRBV29-1|many|TRBJ2-7|14
TGCAGCGTTGAAGTTGGCAGGGGGGCCTACGAGCAGTACTTC
CSVEVGRGAYEQYF
>NA|TRBV25-1|many|TRBJ1-6|17
TGTGCCAGCAGTGAGTTTATCGGGGGGCAGAGTAATTCACCCCTCCACTTT
CASSEFIGGQSNSPLHF
>TRBD2|TRBV11-2|many|TRBJ2-7|14
TGTGCCAGCAGACAACTAGCGGGGTCCTACGAGCAGTACTTC
CASRQLAGSYEQYF
>TRBD1|TRBV20-1|many|TRBJ2-5|13
TGCAGTGCTCGACAGGGCCGGCAAGAGACCCAGTACTTC
CSARQGRQETQYF
>NA|TRBV6-5|NA|TRBJ2-2|15
TGTGCCAGCAAGACCGGGACCGACTGGGGGGGGGAGCTGTTTTTT
CASKTGTDWGGELFF
>TRBD2|TRBV9|NA|TRBJ2-6|18
TGTGCCAGCAGCGTAGGGCTAGCGGGTAACTCTGGGGCCAACGTCCTGACTTTC
CASSVGLAGNSGANVLTF
>TRBD2|TRBV9|few|TRBJ2-5|14
TGTGCCAGCAGCCCAGAGGGACTAGTGGAGACCCAGTACTTC
CASSPEGLVETQYF
>NA|TRBV11-2|NA|TRBJ2-7|14
TGTGCCAGCAGCTTAAATGTGGGCCCCTACGAGCAGTACTTC
CASSLNVGPYEQYF
>NA|TRBV25-1|many|TRBJ1-5|15
TGTGCCAGCAGTCCCTCGACTCATAGCAATCAGCCCCAGCATTTT
CASSPSTHSNQPQHF
>NA|TRBV7-9|many|TRBJ1-5|14
TGTGCCAGCAGCCGTACAGGGACCAATCAGCCCCAGCATTTT
CASSRTGTNQPQHF
>TRBD1|TRBV24-1|many|TRBJ2-7|15
TGTGCCACCAGTGTTGGGACAGCAAGTAAGTACGAGCAGTACTTC
CATSVGTASKYEQYF
>NA|TRBV12-3/TRBV12-4|many|TRBJ1-1|14
TGTGCCAGCAGTTTAGTCTCGGGAGACACTGAAGCTTTCTTT
CASSLVSGDTEAFF
>NA|TRBV5-1|NA|TRBJ2-7|13
TGCGCCAGCAGTCCGACTAAGTCCTACGAGCAGTACTTC
CASSPTKSYEQYF
>NA|TRBV10-3|many|TRBJ2-7|13
TGTGCCACCCAGAGGGACCCGCAGTCCGAGCAGTACTTC
CATQRDPQSEQYF
>NA|TRBV11-2|few|TRBJ1-4|15
TGTGCCAGCAGCTTAGTAGCGGGGGTTAATGAAAAACTGTTTTTT
CASSLVAGVNEKLFF
>NA|TRBV11-2|once|TRBJ2-7|15
TGTGCCAGCAGCTTAGGGGGGGGCGCCTTACACGAGCAGTACTTC
CASSLGGGALHEQYF
>TRBD1|TRBV10-2|NA|TRBJ1-4|15
TGTGCCAGCAGCGTACGGGACAGTTCTAATGAAAAACTGTTTTTT
CASSVRDSSNEKLFF
>TRBD1|TRBV29-1|NA|TRBJ1-2|12
TGCAGCCTAAGACAGGGGTATTATGGCTACACCTTC
CSLRQGYYGYTF
>NA|TRBV7-2|many|TRBJ1-1|13
TGTGCCAGCAGCTCCGAAGGGGCGCCTGAAGCTTTCTTT
CASSSEGAPEAFF